The 28 T cell receptor beta chains below all came from one sample that was sequenced in a study of blood T cell repertoires in COVID-19. Data came from immunoSEQ multiplex PCR; TCRdb stores just in-frame clones and leaves some out. The data hold fewer than 300,000 clones, with about nine tenths observed a single time. The sequenced sample consisted of PBMCs or T cells enriched from blood (not recorded which). The receptors were gathered from a woman in her 30s who had recovered from COVID-19.

This clone has a single count. CDR3 loop: CASTVNPYNSPLHF. The CDR3 DNA sequence: TGTGCCAGCACCGTAAATCCGTATAATTCACCCCTCCACTTT. V gene TRBV28 combines with J gene TRBJ1-6; D remains unclear. With 7 bases removed from V and 4 bases from J, the gap between germline ends came to 11 bases. The germline V gene encodes CDR1 MDHEN and CDR2 SYDVKM. CDR3 length: 14 amino acids.

The rearrangement joins TRBV27 to TRBJ1-1; 10 nucleotides line up with TRBD1. Germline V gene lookup returns CDR1 MNHEY and CDR2 SMNVEV (reference sequence). The CDR3 is 16 amino acids. J was trimmed by 3 bases and V by 5 bases; bases with no gene match: 9. The CDR3 DNA sequence: TGTGCCAGCAGTGACCGGGACAGGGGATTGGACACTGAAGCTTTCTTT. Its protein product is CASSDRDRGLDTEAFF.

The V call is TRBV25-1, the J call TRBJ1-6; D possibly corresponds to TRBD1 (6 bases). V was trimmed by 5 bases and J by 0 bases, leaving 11 bases between them. This CDR3 is built from 16 residues. The germline V gene has CDR1 MGHDK and CDR2 SYGVNS. The CDR3 DNA follows: TGTGCCAGCAGTCAAGGGACAAGCTCCTATAATTCACCCCTCCACTTT. It translates to CASSQGTSSYNSPLHF.

This chain joins TRBV9 and TRBJ2-7; 7 bases are a match to TRBD2. Trimming at V came to 0 bases and at J to 5 bases, leaving 5 bases not matched to a gene. Germline lookup yields CDR1 SGDLS and CDR2 YYNGEE. This CDR3 contains 14 residues. This chain's CDR3 is CASSVGIRGDEQYF. The CDR3, as DNA: TGTGCCAGCAGCGTAGGGATTCGGGGGGACGAGCAGTACTTC. Full variable domain (outside the CDR3, taken from reference TRBV9 and TRBJ2-7): DSGVTQTPKHLITATGQRVTLRCSPRSGDLSVYWYQQSLDQGLQFLIQYYNGEERAKGNILERFSAQQFPDLHSELNLSSLELGDSALYFCASSVGIRGDEQYFGPGTRLTVT.

CDR3: CAISAGQLMNTEAFF. The CDR3 DNA reads TGTGCCATCAGTGCCGGACAGCTTATGAACACTGAAGCTTTCTTT. J is TRBJ1-1 and V is TRBV10-3; TRBD1 is a possible D gene (6 bases). There are 15 residues in the CDR3. CDR1 is ENHRY and CDR2 is SYGVKD in the germline V gene. V was shortened by 4 bases and J by 0 bases, with 12 bases between the two germline ends.

V gene TRBV4-1 combines with J gene TRBJ1-2; maybe TRBD1 (6 bases). Trimming shortened V by 4 bases and J by 4 bases, and 16 bases separated the two germline ends. This CDR3 region has 15 residues. Germline lookup yields CDR1 MGHRA and CDR2 YSYEKL. The CDR3 here is CASSRSTGTSYGYTF. In DNA form, the CDR3 reads TGCGCCAGCAGCCGTTCGACAGGAACCTCCTATGGCTACACCTTC.

The chain is built from TRBV5-5 and TRBJ1-2, with 7 bases that match TRBD1. This CDR3 spans 14 amino acids. From germline, CDR1 is SGHKS and CDR2 YYEKEE (reference sequence). After removal of 3 bases from V and 6 bases from J, the junction contained 8 bases not matched to a gene. The CDR3 reads CASSYRRDSDGYTF. Written as DNA, the CDR3 is TGTGCCAGCAGCTACCGCCGGGACAGTGATGGCTACACCTTC.

The genes are TRBV5-1 and TRBJ2-5; 7 nucleotides match TRBD2. The CDR3 contains 12 residues. Germline V CDR1 and CDR2: SGHRS, YFSETQ. J gave up 5 bases and V 5 bases, and 3 bases lay outside the gene matches. CDR3 bases: TGCGCCAGCAGGAGGGAGGGGGAGACCCAGTACTTC. Translation gives CASRREGETQYF.

J is TRBJ2-3 and V is TRBV5-6; 10 positions agree with TRBD2. The ends lost 3 bases at V and 0 bases at J; junction bases unmatched: 10. Germline values: CDR1 SGHDT, CDR2 YYEEEE. The CDR3 has 18 residues. CDR3: CASSSVATSGASTDTQYF. Written as DNA, the CDR3 is TGTGCCAGCAGCTCGGTAGCTACTAGCGGGGCTAGCACAGATACGCAGTATTTT.

The chain is built from TRBV2 and TRBJ1-4; the D is unclear. Between the trimmed V and J ends, which lost 6 bases and 2 bases, there was a span of 13 bases. The length of the CDR3 is 15 residues. The germline V gene encodes CDR1 SNHLY and CDR2 FYNNEI. In nucleotides, the CDR3 is TGTGCCAGCAGCGGGGTCCGTGGTACTAATGAAAAACTGTTTTTT. Its protein is CASSGVRGTNEKLFF.

The rearrangement links TRBV28 to TRBJ2-4, with TRBD2 matching over 8 bases. V was clipped by 7 bases and J by 5 bases; unmatched bases: 13. The CDR3 is 16 residues long. Germline V lookup: CDR1 MDHEN, CDR2 SYDVKM. The CDR3: CASTAGGGKGQNIQYF. The CDR3 region has the DNA TGTGCCAGCACCGCGGGGGGAGGAAAGGGACAAAACATTCAGTACTTC.

The rearrangement links TRBV4-1 to TRBJ2-5, with a weak D call TRBD2 (6 bases). This CDR3 spans 14 amino acids. Trimming pared 5 bases from V and 5 bases from J, leaving 15 bases between. CDR1 is MGHRA, CDR2 YSYEKL, per germline. The CDR3, as DNA: TGCGCCAGCAGCTTTCCGGGTGGAGGGGAGACCCAGTACTTC. This sequence encodes CASSFPGGGETQYF.

The chain couples TRBV7-9 to TRBJ1-5, with a weak D call TRBD1 (6 bases). Trimming cost V 1 base and J 7 bases, with 11 bases left between them. The CDR3 totals 14 residues. CDR1 is SEHNR, CDR2 FQNEAQ, per germline (reference sequence). The CDR3 loop is CASSLEGGEQPQHF. As DNA, the CDR3 is TGTGCCAGCAGCTTAGAAGGGGGAGAACAGCCCCAGCATTTT.

The chain recombines TRBV7-9 with TRBJ2-1, with 7 bases identical to TRBD1. The CDR3 runs to 16 residues. Germline CDR1 SEHNR, CDR2 FQNEAQ (reference sequence). V was clipped by 2 bases and J by 4 bases; unmatched bases: 8. In DNA, the CDR3 is TGTGCCAGCAGCTTAAAGGGGGCTAGCAGTTACAATGAGCAGTTCTTC. Its protein is CASSLKGASSYNEQFF. Full variable domain (outside the CDR3, taken from reference TRBV7-9 and TRBJ2-1): DTGVSQNPRHKITKRGQNVTFRCDPISEHNRLYWYRQTLGQGPEFLTYFQNEAQLEKSRLLSDRFSAERPKGSFSTLEIQRTEQGDSAMYLCASSLKGASSYNEQFFGPGTRLTVL.

The V gene is TRBV24-1, the J gene TRBJ2-2; 9 positions agree with TRBD1. V dropped 7 bases and J dropped 3; count of bases not matched to a gene: 5. Per germline, CDR1 KGHDR and CDR2 SFDVKD. This CDR3 comprises 15 residues. The CDR3 is CATRDRDRDTGELFF. Here the CDR3 DNA reads TGTGCCACCAGGGATCGGGACAGGGACACCGGGGAGCTGTTTTTT.

This sequence joins TRBV2 and TRBJ2-1, with 15 bases matching TRBD2. Germline CDR1 reads SNHLY; CDR2 reads FYNNEI. V shed 4 bases and J 6 bases; nucleotides not matched to a gene: 13. The CDR3 sequence is 19 residues long. CDR3 DNA sequence: TGTGCCAGCAGTGTTTCCGGGACTAGCGGGAGGCGGGCGGGCAATGAGCAGTTCTTC. This encodes CASSVSGTSGRRAGNEQFF.

A single count supports this clone. The chain employs TRBV7-9 and TRBJ2-7; D is possibly TRBD2 (6 bases). The CDR3 length is 15 residues. The V end lost 5 bases, the J end lost 4 bases, and 18 bases lay between the germline ends. Germline V gene data show CDR1 as SEHNR and CDR2 as FQNEAQ (reference sequence). CDR3 amino acids: CASSLNPGLRYEQYF. The DNA for the CDR3 is TGTGCCAGCAGCCTCAATCCGGGACTCCGATACGAGCAGTACTTC.

Written as DNA, the CDR3 is TGTGCCAGTAGAGATGGGGGGGCTGGGGCCAACGTCCTGACTTTC. This encodes CASRDGGAGANVLTF. The chain couples TRBV19 to TRBJ2-6; 7 nucleotides align to TRBD2. CDR3 length equals 15 residues. CDR1 LNHDA and CDR2 SQIVND come from the germline V gene (reference sequence). V shed 6 bases and J 2 bases; nucleotides not matched to a gene: 4.

V gene TRBV11-2 combines with J gene TRBJ2-3; D gene unclear. This CDR3 has 15 amino acids. Looked up from germline, CDR1 is SGHAT and CDR2 is FQNNGV. Trimming took 0 bases from V and 2 from J, leaving 9 bases between them. The CDR3 sequence: CASSLELLNTDTQYF. The CDR3 region has the DNA TGTGCCAGCAGCTTAGAACTGCTAAACACAGATACGCAGTATTTT.

This sequence joins TRBV19 and TRBJ2-4, with 11 bases that match TRBD2. The V gene end was trimmed by 6 bases and the J gene end by 4 bases; junction bases not matched to a gene: 5. Germline CDR1 and CDR2: LNHDA and SQIVND (reference sequence). This CDR3 is 15 amino acids long. The DNA for the CDR3 is TGTGCCAGTAGGGAGACTAGCGGGAAAAAAAACATTCAGTACTTC. Amino acids: CASRETSGKKNIQYF.

The chain couples TRBV5-4 to TRBJ2-7; TRBD1 agrees at 7 bases. V dropped 6 bases and J dropped 0; count of bases not matched to a gene: 6. Germline CDR1 is SGHNT and CDR2 is YYREEE (reference sequence). This CDR3 has 14 residues. DNA of the CDR3: TGTGCCAGCAACCCAGGGGGAGACTCCTACGAGCAGTACTTC. Its translation is CASNPGGDSYEQYF.

This clone has just one count. The chain is built from TRBV2 and TRBJ2-1, with D perhaps TRBD2 (5 bases). There are 11 residues in the CDR3. V shed 8 bases and J shed 8 bases, with 10 bases lying between them. Germline V CDR1 and CDR2: SNHLY, FYNNEI. The CDR3 coding sequence is TGTGCCAGCGGGCCGAGGGATGAGCAGTTCTTC. Protein product: CASGPRDEQFF.

The chain uses TRBV7-9 and TRBJ1-6; no clear D gene. CDR3 length equals 12 residues. From germline, CDR1 is SEHNR and CDR2 FQNEAQ (reference sequence). Trimming left V 7 bases short and J 7 bases short, with 8 bases between. The CDR3 protein is CASNSQNSPLHF. In nucleotides, the CDR3 is TGTGCCAGCAACTCCCAAAATTCACCCCTCCACTTT.

The chain employs TRBV15 and TRBJ2-1; 8 nucleotides line up with TRBD1. CDR1 and CDR2 (germline): LNHNV, YYDKDF (reference sequence). The CDR3 spans 16 residues. J was trimmed by 7 bases and V by 5 bases; bases with no gene match: 13. CDR3 protein: CATSPNHRDRRNEQFF. The CDR3 region has the DNA TGTGCCACCAGCCCTAACCACCGGGACAGGCGAAATGAGCAGTTCTTC.

This clone was picked up one time. The J gene is TRBJ2-1, the V gene TRBV5-6, with 11 nucleotides matching TRBD2. This CDR3 comprises 15 residues. Looked up from germline, CDR1 is SGHDT and CDR2 is YYEEEE. Trimming took 2 bases from V and 9 from J; bases not matched to a gene: 7. The CDR3 DNA sequence: TGTGCCAGCAGCTTACTTACTAGCGGGAGACCTGAGCAGTTCTTC. It yields the protein CASSLLTSGRPEQFF.

This chain connects TRBV4-1 to TRBJ1-2, with D unclear. Trimming stripped 1 base from V and 1 base from J, with 13 bases between. Germline V gives CDR1 MGHRA, CDR2 YSYEKL. There are 16 residues in the CDR3. DNA for the CDR3: TGCGCCAGCAGCCAAGGTCCCACCGGGAATAACTATGGCTACACCTTC. It translates to CASSQGPTGNNYGYTF.

In DNA, the CDR3 is TGTGCCAGCAGTTTTACCGGGACAGGGGGTCAGCCCCAGCATTTT. Translating gives CASSFTGTGGQPQHF. The chain has TRBV27 and TRBJ1-5; 11 bases are a match to TRBD1. In germline, CDR1 is MNHEY, CDR2 SMNVEV (reference sequence). The CDR3 consists of 15 residues. J gave up 6 bases and V 3 bases, and 4 bases lay outside the gene matches.

CDR3 DNA sequence: TGTGCCAGTAGTATAGTCTACTACAATGAGCAGTTCTTC. Protein product: CASSIVYYNEQFF. The chain links TRBV19 to TRBJ2-1; D is undetermined. Trimming removed 1 base at V and 3 bases at J, with 4 bases between. The length of the CDR3 is 13 residues. Per the germline V gene, CDR1 is LNHDA and CDR2 is SQIVND (reference sequence).